The present TCR beta chain was sequenced within a study of OX40 agonist ivuxolimab in advanced cancers. Method: immunoSEQ multiplex PCR; TCRdb's copy keeps in-frame clones and lacks some. Of about 32,000 clones in the sample, over 80% were seen once. Germline V gene data show CDR1 as LGHNA and CDR2 as YSLEER. This CDR3 is 17 amino acids long. Trimming at V came to 2 bases and at J to 2 bases, leaving 8 bases not matched to a gene. The chain carries TRBV4-3 and TRBJ2-5; 10 nucleotides align to TRBD1. The material was CD4+ or CD8+ T cells sorted from blood, obtained in a trial of the OX40 agonist ivuxolimab. This sequence originates from an adult with an advanced solid tumor such as melanoma, head and neck, liver or kidney cancer. The CDR3 protein is CASSQTWRQGAQETQYF. The CDR3 nucleotides read TGCGCCAGCAGCCAAACTTGGAGACAGGGGGCTCAAGAGACCCAGTACTTC.